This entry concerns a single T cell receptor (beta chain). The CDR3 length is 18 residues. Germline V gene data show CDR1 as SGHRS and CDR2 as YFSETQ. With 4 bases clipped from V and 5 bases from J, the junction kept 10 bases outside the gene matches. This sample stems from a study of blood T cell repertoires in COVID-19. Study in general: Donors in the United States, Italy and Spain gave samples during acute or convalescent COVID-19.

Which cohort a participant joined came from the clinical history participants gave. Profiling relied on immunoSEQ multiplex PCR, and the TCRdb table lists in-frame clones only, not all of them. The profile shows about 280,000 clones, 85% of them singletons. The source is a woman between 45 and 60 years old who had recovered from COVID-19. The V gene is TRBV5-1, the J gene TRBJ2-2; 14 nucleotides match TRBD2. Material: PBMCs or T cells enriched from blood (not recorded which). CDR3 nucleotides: TGCGCCAGCAGCCACCATAGGACTAGCGGGGGGAAGACCGGGGAGCTGTTTTTT. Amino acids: CASSHHRTSGGKTGELFF. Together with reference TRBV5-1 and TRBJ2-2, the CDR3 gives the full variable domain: KAGVTQTPRYLIKTRGQQVTLSCSPISGHRSVSWYQQTPGQGLQFLFEYFSETQRNKGNFPGRFSGRQFSNSRSEMNVSTLELGDSALYLCASSHHRTSGGKTGELFFGEGSRLTVL.